Listed below are T cell receptor beta chains from one sample, sequenced in a study of PD-L1 blockade in urothelial cancer. The method was immunoSEQ multiplex PCR; TCRdb's version includes in-frame clones alone and lacks a portion of them. The sample shows 35,000 to 45,000 clones, about 90% of them seen only once. The sequencing used PBMCs, collected around atezolizumab (anti-PD-L1) treatment. These receptors were obtained from a man between 70 and 80 years old with urothelial cancer. CDR3s include the opening cysteine and the closing phenylalanine or tryptophan. Each record gives: V gene, J gene, D gene, clone size, CDR3 protein, CDR3 DNA. The D gene is left open where the match is weak. Clone size is shown for a subset of rows, as once, few, many or a class of expanded clone.

v_gene: TRBV9
j_gene: TRBJ2-3
d_gene: TRBD2
abundance: -
CDR3aa: CASSVSGRVVTDTQYF
CDR3nt: TGTGCCAGCAGCGTTAGCGGGAGGGTGGTAACAGATACGCAGTATTTT

v_gene: TRBV6-5
j_gene: TRBJ2-1
d_gene: -
abundance: -
CDR3aa: CASSPGWRYNEQFF
CDR3nt: TGTGCCAGCAGTCCAGGTTGGCGCTACAATGAGCAGTTCTTC

v_gene: TRBV9
j_gene: TRBJ1-5
d_gene: -
abundance: -
CDR3aa: CASSVSGGSNQPQHF
CDR3nt: TGTGCCAGCAGCGTCAGTGGGGGCAGCAATCAGCCCCAGCATTTT

v_gene: TRBV7-3
j_gene: TRBJ2-3
d_gene: TRBD1
abundance: -
CDR3aa: CASSPGAGGATTQYF
CDR3nt: TGTGCCAGCAGCCCGGGGGCAGGGGGCGCGACTACGCAGTATTTT

v_gene: TRBV7-7
j_gene: TRBJ2-1
d_gene: TRBD2
abundance: -
CDR3aa: CASSQGLSYNEQFF
CDR3nt: TGTGCCAGCAGCCAGGGACTATCCTACAATGAGCAGTTCTTC

v_gene: TRBV7-2
j_gene: TRBJ2-7
d_gene: TRBD2
abundance: -
CDR3aa: CASSTRTSGSVFKYEQYF
CDR3nt: TGTGCCAGCAGCACCCGGACTAGCGGGAGCGTTTTTAAATACGAGCAGTACTTC

v_gene: TRBV19
j_gene: TRBJ1-5
d_gene: -
abundance: -
CDR3aa: CASSTGIGNQPQHF
CDR3nt: TGTGCCAGTAGTACAGGGATTGGCAATCAGCCCCAGCATTTT

v_gene: TRBV27
j_gene: TRBJ2-3
d_gene: TRBD2
abundance: -
CDR3aa: CASSTLAGSTDTQYF
CDR3nt: TGTGCCAGCAGTACCCTAGCGGGGTCCACAGATACGCAGTATTTT

v_gene: TRBV7-9
j_gene: TRBJ1-1
d_gene: -
abundance: -
CDR3aa: CASSLGAGQNIEAFF
CDR3nt: TGTGCCAGCAGCCTAGGGGCCGGACAGAACATTGAAGCTTTCTTT

v_gene: TRBV15
j_gene: TRBJ2-5
d_gene: TRBD1
abundance: -
CDR3aa: CATWRPGQGEKETQYF
CDR3nt: TGTGCCACCTGGCGTCCGGGACAGGGAGAAAAAGAGACCCAGTACTTC

v_gene: TRBV2
j_gene: TRBJ1-2
d_gene: -
abundance: once
CDR3aa: CASSGGGRYGYTF
CDR3nt: TGTGCCAGCAGTGGGGGGGGTCGCTATGGCTACACCTTC

v_gene: TRBV5-4
j_gene: TRBJ2-7
d_gene: TRBD2
abundance: -
CDR3aa: CASRLAGGPYEQYF
CDR3nt: TGTGCCAGCCGCTTGGCGGGAGGGCCCTACGAGCAGTACTTC

v_gene: TRBV5-1
j_gene: TRBJ2-1
d_gene: -
abundance: -
CDR3aa: CASSLDVGSYNEQFF
CDR3nt: TGCGCCAGCAGCTTGGACGTCGGGAGCTACAATGAGCAGTTCTTC

v_gene: TRBV23-1
j_gene: TRBJ2-5
d_gene: -
abundance: -
CDR3aa: CARRGQAALETQYF
CDR3nt: TGCGCCAGACGAGGGCAGGCTGCCCTGGAGACCCAGTACTTC

v_gene: TRBV28
j_gene: TRBJ2-2
d_gene: -
abundance: -
CDR3aa: CASTILETGELFF
CDR3nt: TGTGCCAGCACCATACTAGAAACCGGGGAGCTGTTTTTT

v_gene: TRBV7-3
j_gene: TRBJ2-6
d_gene: -
abundance: once
CDR3aa: CASSQTQGFGANVLTF
CDR3nt: TGTGCCAGCAGCCAAACGCAGGGGTTCGGGGCCAACGTCCTGACTTTC

v_gene: TRBV7-3
j_gene: TRBJ1-1
d_gene: -
abundance: -
CDR3aa: CASSATGGAEAFF
CDR3nt: TGTGCCAGCAGCGCTACCGGGGGGGCTGAAGCTTTCTTT

v_gene: TRBV6-6
j_gene: TRBJ2-7
d_gene: -
abundance: -
CDR3aa: CASSLTAYEQYF
CDR3nt: TGTGCCAGCAGTCTCACGGCCTACGAGCAGTACTTC

v_gene: TRBV27
j_gene: TRBJ1-2
d_gene: -
abundance: -
CDR3aa: CASSFSGGAGGYTF
CDR3nt: TGTGCCAGCAGTTTTTCGGGGGGCGCGGGTGGCTACACCTTC

v_gene: TRBV9
j_gene: TRBJ1-4
d_gene: TRBD1
abundance: -
CDR3aa: CASSPGQGEKLFF
CDR3nt: TGTGCCAGCAGCCCTGGACAGGGTGAAAAACTGTTTTTT

v_gene: TRBV28
j_gene: TRBJ2-1
d_gene: TRBD1
abundance: -
CDR3aa: CASSGQGIHEQFF
CDR3nt: TGTGCCAGCAGTGGACAGGGAATACATGAGCAGTTCTTC

v_gene: TRBV19
j_gene: TRBJ2-2
d_gene: -
abundance: -
CDR3aa: CAKKGQFGPGELFF
CDR3nt: TGTGCCAAAAAAGGACAGTTCGGGCCCGGGGAGCTGTTTTTT

v_gene: TRBV30
j_gene: TRBJ1-5
d_gene: -
abundance: -
CDR3aa: CAWSGGTAKNQPQHF
CDR3nt: TGTGCCTGGAGTGGTGGAACAGCCAAAAATCAGCCCCAGCATTTT

v_gene: TRBV5-4
j_gene: TRBJ2-3
d_gene: TRBD2
abundance: -
CDR3aa: CASSLDSAGGYTDTQYF
CDR3nt: TGTGCCAGCAGCTTGGATTCGGCGGGAGGCTACACAGATACGCAGTATTTT

v_gene: TRBV7-3
j_gene: TRBJ2-1
d_gene: TRBD2
abundance: -
CDR3aa: CASSSGTSTNEQFF
CDR3nt: TGTGCCAGCAGCTCTGGGACTAGTACAAATGAGCAGTTCTTC

v_gene: TRBV6-5
j_gene: TRBJ1-4
d_gene: -
abundance: once
CDR3aa: CASMPASREKLFF
CDR3nt: TGTGCCAGCATGCCTGCAAGCCGTGAAAAACTGTTTTTT

v_gene: TRBV18
j_gene: TRBJ1-1
d_gene: TRBD1
abundance: few
CDR3aa: CASARGPDTEAFF
CDR3nt: TGTGCCAGCGCCAGGGGGCCCGACACTGAAGCTTTCTTT

v_gene: TRBV9
j_gene: TRBJ1-1
d_gene: TRBD1
abundance: -
CDR3aa: CASSPGTEFLNTEAFF
CDR3nt: TGTGCCAGCAGCCCCGGGACAGAATTTTTGAACACTGAAGCTTTCTTT

v_gene: TRBV6-5
j_gene: TRBJ2-5
d_gene: TRBD1
abundance: -
CDR3aa: CASRDTGGGETQYF
CDR3nt: TGTGCCAGCAGGGATACAGGGGGCGGGGAGACCCAGTACTTC

v_gene: TRBV28
j_gene: TRBJ2-1
d_gene: TRBD2
abundance: -
CDR3aa: CASNVGGEQFF
CDR3nt: TGTGCCAGCAACGTGGGGGGGGAGCAGTTCTTC

v_gene: TRBV27
j_gene: TRBJ2-1
d_gene: TRBD2
abundance: -
CDR3aa: CASSPDDRREGLYEQFF
CDR3nt: TGTGCCAGCAGCCCGGACGACCGGCGGGAGGGCCTCTATGAGCAGTTCTTC

v_gene: TRBV7-3
j_gene: TRBJ2-1
d_gene: -
abundance: -
CDR3aa: CASSLGRGAAEQFF
CDR3nt: TGTGCCAGCAGCCTGGGGAGGGGGGCGGCTGAGCAGTTCTTC

v_gene: TRBV7-9
j_gene: TRBJ2-4
d_gene: TRBD1
abundance: -
CDR3aa: CASSLGGRGPENIQYF
CDR3nt: TGTGCCAGCAGCTTAGGGGGCAGGGGGCCTGAAAACATTCAGTACTTC

v_gene: TRBV7-6
j_gene: TRBJ1-2
d_gene: TRBD1
abundance: -
CDR3aa: CASSPGTDNYGCTF
CDR3nt: TGTGCCAGCAGCCCCGGGACAGATAACTATGGCTGCACCTTC

v_gene: TRBV5-5
j_gene: TRBJ2-2
d_gene: TRBD2
abundance: -
CDR3aa: CASSAGTSGRAGELFF
CDR3nt: TGTGCCAGCAGCGCCGGGACTAGCGGGAGGGCCGGGGAGCTGTTTTTT

v_gene: TRBV29-1
j_gene: TRBJ2-5
d_gene: -
abundance: -
CDR3aa: CSVDSDSSQETQYF
CDR3nt: TGCAGCGTTGACTCGGACAGTTCTCAAGAGACCCAGTACTTC

v_gene: TRBV9
j_gene: TRBJ2-2
d_gene: -
abundance: -
CDR3aa: CASSVEIENGELFF
CDR3nt: TGTGCCAGCAGCGTAGAGATCGAGAACGGGGAGCTGTTTTTT

v_gene: TRBV6-5
j_gene: TRBJ1-6
d_gene: -
abundance: -
CDR3aa: CASSYSPISPLHF
CDR3nt: TGTGCCAGCAGTTACTCCCCCATTTCACCCCTCCACTTT

v_gene: TRBV14
j_gene: TRBJ1-2
d_gene: TRBD1
abundance: -
CDR3aa: CASSQTDRRNYGYTF
CDR3nt: TGTGCCAGCAGCCAGACGGACAGGCGAAACTATGGCTACACCTTC

v_gene: TRBV7-7
j_gene: TRBJ2-5
d_gene: TRBD2
abundance: -
CDR3aa: CASSRTSGHETQYF
CDR3nt: TGTGCCAGCAGCCGGACTAGCGGACATGAGACCCAGTACTTC

v_gene: TRBV5-4
j_gene: TRBJ2-5
d_gene: -
abundance: -
CDR3aa: CASSLGQRETQYF
CDR3nt: TGTGCCAGCAGCTTGGGACAGAGGGAGACCCAGTACTTC

v_gene: TRBV5-5
j_gene: TRBJ2-7
d_gene: TRBD2
abundance: -
CDR3aa: CASSLGVWAGVSYEQYF
CDR3nt: TGTGCCAGCAGCTTGGGAGTCTGGGCGGGAGTCAGCTACGAGCAGTACTTC

v_gene: TRBV5-1
j_gene: TRBJ2-5
d_gene: TRBD2
abundance: -
CDR3aa: CASSSSPGGGETQYF
CDR3nt: TGCGCCAGCAGCTCCTCCCCGGGAGGTGGGGAGACCCAGTACTTC

v_gene: TRBV7-8
j_gene: TRBJ2-6
d_gene: TRBD1
abundance: -
CDR3aa: CASSSTGAGANVLTF
CDR3nt: TGTGCCAGCAGCTCGACAGGGGCTGGGGCCAACGTCCTGACTTTC

v_gene: TRBV9
j_gene: TRBJ2-3
d_gene: -
abundance: -
CDR3aa: CASSASTDTQYF
CDR3nt: TGTGCCAGCAGCGCCTCCACAGATACGCAGTATTTT

v_gene: TRBV4-1
j_gene: TRBJ2-7
d_gene: TRBD2
abundance: -
CDR3aa: CASSQGVAGVGYEQYF
CDR3nt: TGCGCCAGCAGCCAAGGGGTAGCGGGAGTAGGCTACGAGCAGTACTTC

v_gene: TRBV7-2
j_gene: TRBJ2-5
d_gene: -
abundance: -
CDR3aa: CASSFYGQAGETQYF
CDR3nt: TGTGCCAGCAGCTTCTACGGACAGGCGGGGGAGACCCAGTACTTC

v_gene: TRBV10-2
j_gene: TRBJ2-7
d_gene: -
abundance: -
CDR3aa: CASSESSGQSYEQYF
CDR3nt: TGCGCCAGCAGTGAGTCTAGTGGACAGAGTTACGAGCAGTACTTC

v_gene: TRBV5-1
j_gene: TRBJ2-7
d_gene: TRBD2
abundance: -
CDR3aa: CASSIGLVLGEQYF
CDR3nt: TGCGCCAGCAGCATCGGACTAGTATTGGGCGAGCAGTACTTC

v_gene: TRBV5-1
j_gene: TRBJ2-3
d_gene: TRBD2
abundance: -
CDR3aa: CASSHGLAGDGGDTQYF
CDR3nt: TGCGCCAGCAGCCACGGACTAGCGGGAGACGGGGGAGATACGCAGTATTTT

v_gene: TRBV5-1
j_gene: TRBJ2-7
d_gene: -
abundance: -
CDR3aa: CASSLDSFYEQYF
CDR3nt: TGCGCCAGCAGCTTGGACAGTTTTTACGAGCAGTACTTC

v_gene: TRBV6-5
j_gene: TRBJ2-7
d_gene: TRBD1
abundance: -
CDR3aa: CASSYTRTGKEQYF
CDR3nt: TGTGCCAGCAGTTACACCAGGACAGGGAAAGAGCAGTACTTC

v_gene: TRBV6-1
j_gene: TRBJ2-7
d_gene: TRBD2
abundance: -
CDR3aa: CASSERCGRRFSYEQYF
CDR3nt: TGTGCCAGCAGTGAACGTTGCGGGAGGAGGTTCTCCTACGAGCAGTACTTC

v_gene: TRBV18
j_gene: TRBJ1-5
d_gene: -
abundance: few
CDR3aa: CASSPTRNPYSNQPQHF
CDR3nt: TGTGCCAGCTCACCAACGCGGAATCCCTATAGCAATCAGCCCCAGCATTTT

v_gene: TRBV5-4
j_gene: TRBJ2-5
d_gene: -
abundance: -
CDR3aa: CASSLGLAQETQYF
CDR3nt: TGTGCCAGCAGCTTGGGGCTAGCCCAAGAGACCCAGTACTTC

v_gene: TRBV29-1
j_gene: TRBJ1-2
d_gene: -
abundance: few
CDR3aa: CSVEQMTRRGYTF
CDR3nt: TGCAGCGTGGAGCAGATGACCCGGAGGGGCTACACCTTC

v_gene: TRBV6-1
j_gene: TRBJ2-7
d_gene: -
abundance: few
CDR3aa: CASSGDSSYEQYF
CDR3nt: TGTGCCAGCAGTGGCGACAGCTCCTACGAGCAGTACTTC

v_gene: TRBV7-6
j_gene: TRBJ2-5
d_gene: TRBD2
abundance: -
CDR3aa: CASSQRLAGMRETQYF
CDR3nt: TGTGCCAGCAGCCAGAGACTAGCGGGAATGAGGGAGACCCAGTACTTC

v_gene: TRBV5-1
j_gene: TRBJ2-3
d_gene: -
abundance: -
CDR3aa: CASRDGSADTQYF
CDR3nt: TGCGCCAGCAGGGACGGGAGTGCAGATACGCAGTATTTT